The 3 T cell receptor beta chains presented below share a single source sample, sequenced in a study of blood T cell repertoires in COVID-19. Sequencing was performed with immunoSEQ multiplex PCR; in TCRdb, only in-frame clones are kept and a portion is missing. The sample lists 330,000 or so clones, about nine tenths occurring once. Sequencing used PBMCs or T cells enriched from blood (not recorded which). These receptors originate from a woman aged 25 to 45 who had been exposed to COVID-19.

This clone appeared a single time. J is TRBJ1-4 and V is TRBV5-4; TRBD1 matches at 7 bases. CDR1 and CDR2 from the germline V gene are SGHNT and YYREEE (reference sequence). The junction had 1 base not matched to a gene; V was cut back by 2 bases and J by 0 bases. This CDR3 comprises 15 residues. In DNA form, the CDR3 reads TGTGCCAGCAGCTTAGGGGGCGCAACTAATGAAAAACTGTTTTTT. Translation: CASSLGGATNEKLFF.

The chain employs TRBV7-8 and TRBJ1-2; 7 positions match TRBD1. The V and J ends lost 5 bases and 0 bases, in that order; junction bases with no gene match: 9. The CDR3 is made up of 16 amino acids. CDR1 is SGHVS and CDR2 is FQNEAQ in the germline V gene. CDR3 loop: CASSAPGDSPNYGYTF. As DNA, the CDR3 is TGTGCCAGCAGCGCTCCCGGGGACAGCCCTAACTATGGCTACACCTTC.

J is TRBJ2-7 and V is TRBV11-2, with D possibly TRBD1 on 6 matching bases. The germline V gene encodes CDR1 SGHAT and CDR2 FQNNGV. Trimming removed 0 bases at V and 5 bases at J, with 14 bases between. The CDR3 length is 15 residues. CDR3 DNA: TGTGCCAGCAGCTTAGAAGGGGGTCCCCTCCACGAGCAGTACTTC. It is translated as CASSLEGGPLHEQYF.